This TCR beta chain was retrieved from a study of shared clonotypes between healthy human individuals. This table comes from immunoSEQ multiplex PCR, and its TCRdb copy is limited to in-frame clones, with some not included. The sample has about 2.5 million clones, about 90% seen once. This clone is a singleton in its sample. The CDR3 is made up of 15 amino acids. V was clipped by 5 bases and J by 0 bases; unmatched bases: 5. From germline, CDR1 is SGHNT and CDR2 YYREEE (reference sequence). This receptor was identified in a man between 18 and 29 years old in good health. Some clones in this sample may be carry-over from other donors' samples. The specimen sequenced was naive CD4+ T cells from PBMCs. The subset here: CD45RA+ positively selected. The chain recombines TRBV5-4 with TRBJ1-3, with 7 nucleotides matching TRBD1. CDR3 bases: TGTGCCAGCAGTCGACGGGACAGCTCTGGAAACACCATATATTTT. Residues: CASSRRDSSGNTIYF.